This is a list of T cell receptor beta chains from one sample in a study of T cell changes during pregnancy in multiple sclerosis. Generated by immunoSEQ multiplex PCR, the TCRdb table keeps only in-frame clones and is missing some. The sample consists of about 59,000 clones, 85% to 90% of them appearing once. The source material was peripheral blood, sampled in the first trimester of pregnancy. The source is a female donor in good health, enrolled as a control in a pregnancy study. CDR3s include the opening cysteine and the closing phenylalanine or tryptophan. A D gene is named only where the DNA matches it firmly. Clone sizes are given selectively: once, few, many, or a class where the clone is expanded.

clone_size: .
d_call: .
j_call: TRBJ2-7
v_call: TRBV9
cdr3_aa: CASSPRQGGSYEQYF
cdr3_nt: TGTGCCAGCAGCCCGCGCCAGGGGGGCTCCTACGAGCAGTACTTC

clone_size: .
d_call: TRBD2
j_call: TRBJ2-7
v_call: TRBV4-1
cdr3_aa: CASSQDRAGRAYEQYF
cdr3_nt: TGCGCCAGCAGCCAAGATCGAGCGGGGAGAGCCTACGAGCAGTACTTC

clone_size: .
d_call: TRBD1
j_call: TRBJ1-5
v_call: TRBV18
cdr3_aa: CASSPGTGGDQPQHF
cdr3_nt: TGTGCCAGCTCACCAGGGACAGGCGGGGATCAGCCCCAGCATTTT

clone_size: .
d_call: .
j_call: TRBJ1-5
v_call: TRBV30
cdr3_aa: CAWSIRTLNQPQHF
cdr3_nt: TGTGCCTGGAGTATCAGAACCCTTAATCAGCCCCAGCATTTT

clone_size: .
d_call: TRBD1
j_call: TRBJ2-5
v_call: TRBV7-9
cdr3_aa: CASSLSTGVETQYF
cdr3_nt: TGTGCCAGCAGCTTATCAACAGGGGTGGAGACCCAGTACTTC

clone_size: .
d_call: .
j_call: TRBJ2-2
v_call: TRBV2
cdr3_aa: CASSTGNGELFF
cdr3_nt: TGTGCCAGCAGCACAGGGAACGGGGAGCTGTTTTTT

clone_size: .
d_call: TRBD1
j_call: TRBJ2-7
v_call: TRBV19
cdr3_aa: CASSFRTGFNEQYF
cdr3_nt: TGTGCCAGTAGTTTCAGGACAGGGTTCAACGAGCAGTACTTC

clone_size: .
d_call: .
j_call: TRBJ2-5
v_call: TRBV4-2
cdr3_aa: CASSQDHSQETQYF
cdr3_nt: TGTGCCAGCAGCCAAGATCACTCACAAGAGACCCAGTACTTC

clone_size: .
d_call: TRBD2
j_call: TRBJ2-3
v_call: TRBV4-2
cdr3_aa: CASSQDNLAGDTQYF
cdr3_nt: TGTGCCAGCAGCCAAGATAACCTAGCGGGTGATACGCAGTATTTT

clone_size: .
d_call: .
j_call: TRBJ2-7
v_call: TRBV6-4
cdr3_aa: CASISGPKYEQYF
cdr3_nt: TGTGCCAGCATTTCGGGTCCGAAATACGAGCAGTACTTC

clone_size: .
d_call: .
j_call: TRBJ1-6
v_call: TRBV4-3
cdr3_aa: CASSHLHTGFDSPLHF
cdr3_nt: TGCGCCAGCAGCCACCTACACACAGGGTTTGATTCACCCCTCCACTTT

clone_size: .
d_call: TRBD2
j_call: TRBJ2-1
v_call: TRBV5-1
cdr3_aa: CASSQGGGSYNEQFF
cdr3_nt: TGCGCCAGCAGCCAGGGCGGGGGGTCCTACAATGAGCAGTTCTTC

clone_size: .
d_call: .
j_call: TRBJ2-3
v_call: TRBV2
cdr3_aa: CASSSDYRPDTQYF
cdr3_nt: TGTGCCAGCAGTTCGGACTACCGCCCAGATACGCAGTATTTT

clone_size: once
d_call: .
j_call: TRBJ1-6
v_call: TRBV9
cdr3_aa: CASSVEGRLGINSPLHF
cdr3_nt: TGTGCCAGCAGCGTGGAGGGACGATTAGGAATTAATTCACCCCTCCACTTT

clone_size: .
d_call: .
j_call: TRBJ1-6
v_call: TRBV5-4
cdr3_aa: CASRQGTDYNSPLHF
cdr3_nt: TGTGCCAGTAGGCAGGGGACGGACTATAATTCACCCCTCCACTTT

clone_size: few
d_call: .
j_call: TRBJ1-6
v_call: TRBV7-2
cdr3_aa: CASSLAPSPLHF
cdr3_nt: TGTGCCAGCAGCTTAGCCCCGTCCCCCCTCCACTTT

clone_size: .
d_call: .
j_call: TRBJ1-1
v_call: TRBV5-6
cdr3_aa: CASSLTGSGTEAFF
cdr3_nt: TGTGCCAGCAGCTTAACAGGGTCGGGCACTGAAGCTTTCTTT

clone_size: .
d_call: .
j_call: TRBJ1-1
v_call: TRBV6-5
cdr3_aa: CASSYSHGDTEAFF
cdr3_nt: TGTGCCAGCAGTTACTCTCATGGAGACACTGAAGCTTTCTTT

clone_size: .
d_call: TRBD2
j_call: TRBJ2-3
v_call: TRBV6-5
cdr3_aa: CASSRGGGTDTQYF
cdr3_nt: TGTGCCAGCAGTCGGGGGGGAGGCACAGATACGCAGTATTTT

clone_size: .
d_call: .
j_call: TRBJ1-1
v_call: TRBV27
cdr3_aa: CASSLSGARVTEAFF
cdr3_nt: TGTGCCAGCAGTTTATCGGGCGCGAGGGTGACTGAAGCTTTCTTT

clone_size: .
d_call: .
j_call: TRBJ1-1
v_call: TRBV7-9
cdr3_aa: CASSAQGNTEAFF
cdr3_nt: TGTGCCAGCAGCGCTCAGGGGAACACTGAAGCTTTCTTT

clone_size: .
d_call: .
j_call: TRBJ1-2
v_call: TRBV19
cdr3_aa: CASSTTPGLSNYGYTF
cdr3_nt: TGTGCCAGTAGTACAACACCCGGACTGAGTAACTATGGCTACACCTTC

clone_size: .
d_call: TRBD2
j_call: TRBJ2-1
v_call: TRBV4-1
cdr3_aa: CASSQEATSGANNEQFF
cdr3_nt: TGCGCCAGCAGCCAAGAGGCTACTAGCGGGGCGAACAATGAGCAGTTCTTC

clone_size: .
d_call: TRBD2
j_call: TRBJ2-3
v_call: TRBV4-3
cdr3_aa: CASSQGLAGETDTQYF
cdr3_nt: TGCGCCAGCAGCCAGGGGCTAGCGGGGGAGACAGATACGCAGTATTTT

clone_size: .
d_call: TRBD1
j_call: TRBJ2-2
v_call: TRBV7-3
cdr3_aa: CASSHDRGLANTGELFF
cdr3_nt: TGTGCCAGCAGCCACGACAGGGGGCTCGCAAACACCGGGGAGCTGTTTTTT

clone_size: .
d_call: TRBD1
j_call: TRBJ1-2
v_call: TRBV27
cdr3_aa: CASSSIDRGLGYTF
cdr3_nt: TGTGCCAGCAGTTCGATAGACAGGGGGCTTGGCTACACCTTC

clone_size: .
d_call: TRBD2
j_call: TRBJ2-5
v_call: TRBV25-1
cdr3_aa: CASSLAGVQETQYF
cdr3_nt: TGTGCCAGCAGCCTAGCGGGGGTCCAAGAGACCCAGTACTTC

clone_size: .
d_call: TRBD1
j_call: TRBJ1-2
v_call: TRBV7-8
cdr3_aa: CASSLATGRGYTF
cdr3_nt: TGTGCCAGCAGCTTAGCGACAGGGCGCGGCTACACCTTC

clone_size: .
d_call: TRBD1
j_call: TRBJ1-6
v_call: TRBV9
cdr3_aa: CASSSSQGRGNSPLHF
cdr3_nt: TGTGCCAGCAGCTCCTCACAGGGGAGAGGTAATTCACCCCTCCACTTT

clone_size: .
d_call: .
j_call: TRBJ1-1
v_call: TRBV6-5
cdr3_aa: CASRLQPESPLGAFF
cdr3_nt: TGTGCCAGCAGGCTACAACCCGAATCGCCTCTAGGAGCTTTCTTT

clone_size: .
d_call: TRBD1
j_call: TRBJ1-2
v_call: TRBV4-3
cdr3_aa: CASSQDVGTGLYGYTF
cdr3_nt: TGCGCCAGCAGCCAAGATGTCGGGACAGGACTCTATGGCTACACCTTC

clone_size: .
d_call: TRBD2
j_call: TRBJ2-1
v_call: TRBV19
cdr3_aa: CASSRTGTTSSYNEQFF
cdr3_nt: TGTGCCAGTAGCAGAACTGGGACTACCAGCTCCTACAATGAGCAGTTCTTC

clone_size: .
d_call: TRBD1
j_call: TRBJ1-6
v_call: TRBV19
cdr3_aa: CASSVNMDRLNSPLHF
cdr3_nt: TGTGCCAGTAGTGTTAACATGGACAGGTTAAATTCACCCCTCCACTTT

clone_size: .
d_call: .
j_call: TRBJ1-4
v_call: TRBV7-9
cdr3_aa: CASTSEGLEKLFF
cdr3_nt: TGTGCCAGCACCAGTGAGGGCCTGGAAAAACTGTTTTTT

clone_size: .
d_call: .
j_call: TRBJ1-2
v_call: TRBV6-5
cdr3_aa: CASSTGFYGYTF
cdr3_nt: TGTGCCAGCAGCACAGGATTCTATGGCTACACCTTC

clone_size: .
d_call: .
j_call: TRBJ2-1
v_call: TRBV4-3
cdr3_aa: CASSGSWQGDEQFF
cdr3_nt: TGCGCCAGCAGCGGCTCTTGGCAGGGCGATGAGCAGTTCTTC

clone_size: .
d_call: .
j_call: TRBJ2-5
v_call: TRBV5-1
cdr3_aa: CASSSGIGTIQETQYF
cdr3_nt: TGCGCCAGCAGCTCGGGGATCGGGACAATACAAGAGACCCAGTACTTC

clone_size: .
d_call: TRBD1
j_call: TRBJ1-2
v_call: TRBV5-3
cdr3_aa: CAREMDREIDGYTF
cdr3_nt: TGTGCCAGAGAGATGGACAGGGAGATAGATGGCTACACCTTC

clone_size: .
d_call: .
j_call: TRBJ1-1
v_call: TRBV5-5
cdr3_aa: CASSLNMNTEAFF
cdr3_nt: TGTGCCAGCAGCTTAAACATGAACACTGAAGCTTTCTTT

clone_size: .
d_call: TRBD1
j_call: TRBJ1-2
v_call: TRBV19
cdr3_aa: CASSISGTGGYGYTF
cdr3_nt: TGTGCCAGTAGTATCTCCGGGACAGGGGGTTATGGCTACACCTTC

clone_size: .
d_call: .
j_call: TRBJ2-4
v_call: TRBV6-4
cdr3_aa: CASIPGSREGGNIQYF
cdr3_nt: TGTGCCAGCATCCCTGGGAGCAGGGAGGGGGGAAACATTCAGTACTTC

clone_size: .
d_call: .
j_call: TRBJ2-5
v_call: TRBV5-6
cdr3_aa: CASSLTGSETQYF
cdr3_nt: TGTGCCAGCAGCCTGACAGGTTCAGAGACCCAGTACTTC